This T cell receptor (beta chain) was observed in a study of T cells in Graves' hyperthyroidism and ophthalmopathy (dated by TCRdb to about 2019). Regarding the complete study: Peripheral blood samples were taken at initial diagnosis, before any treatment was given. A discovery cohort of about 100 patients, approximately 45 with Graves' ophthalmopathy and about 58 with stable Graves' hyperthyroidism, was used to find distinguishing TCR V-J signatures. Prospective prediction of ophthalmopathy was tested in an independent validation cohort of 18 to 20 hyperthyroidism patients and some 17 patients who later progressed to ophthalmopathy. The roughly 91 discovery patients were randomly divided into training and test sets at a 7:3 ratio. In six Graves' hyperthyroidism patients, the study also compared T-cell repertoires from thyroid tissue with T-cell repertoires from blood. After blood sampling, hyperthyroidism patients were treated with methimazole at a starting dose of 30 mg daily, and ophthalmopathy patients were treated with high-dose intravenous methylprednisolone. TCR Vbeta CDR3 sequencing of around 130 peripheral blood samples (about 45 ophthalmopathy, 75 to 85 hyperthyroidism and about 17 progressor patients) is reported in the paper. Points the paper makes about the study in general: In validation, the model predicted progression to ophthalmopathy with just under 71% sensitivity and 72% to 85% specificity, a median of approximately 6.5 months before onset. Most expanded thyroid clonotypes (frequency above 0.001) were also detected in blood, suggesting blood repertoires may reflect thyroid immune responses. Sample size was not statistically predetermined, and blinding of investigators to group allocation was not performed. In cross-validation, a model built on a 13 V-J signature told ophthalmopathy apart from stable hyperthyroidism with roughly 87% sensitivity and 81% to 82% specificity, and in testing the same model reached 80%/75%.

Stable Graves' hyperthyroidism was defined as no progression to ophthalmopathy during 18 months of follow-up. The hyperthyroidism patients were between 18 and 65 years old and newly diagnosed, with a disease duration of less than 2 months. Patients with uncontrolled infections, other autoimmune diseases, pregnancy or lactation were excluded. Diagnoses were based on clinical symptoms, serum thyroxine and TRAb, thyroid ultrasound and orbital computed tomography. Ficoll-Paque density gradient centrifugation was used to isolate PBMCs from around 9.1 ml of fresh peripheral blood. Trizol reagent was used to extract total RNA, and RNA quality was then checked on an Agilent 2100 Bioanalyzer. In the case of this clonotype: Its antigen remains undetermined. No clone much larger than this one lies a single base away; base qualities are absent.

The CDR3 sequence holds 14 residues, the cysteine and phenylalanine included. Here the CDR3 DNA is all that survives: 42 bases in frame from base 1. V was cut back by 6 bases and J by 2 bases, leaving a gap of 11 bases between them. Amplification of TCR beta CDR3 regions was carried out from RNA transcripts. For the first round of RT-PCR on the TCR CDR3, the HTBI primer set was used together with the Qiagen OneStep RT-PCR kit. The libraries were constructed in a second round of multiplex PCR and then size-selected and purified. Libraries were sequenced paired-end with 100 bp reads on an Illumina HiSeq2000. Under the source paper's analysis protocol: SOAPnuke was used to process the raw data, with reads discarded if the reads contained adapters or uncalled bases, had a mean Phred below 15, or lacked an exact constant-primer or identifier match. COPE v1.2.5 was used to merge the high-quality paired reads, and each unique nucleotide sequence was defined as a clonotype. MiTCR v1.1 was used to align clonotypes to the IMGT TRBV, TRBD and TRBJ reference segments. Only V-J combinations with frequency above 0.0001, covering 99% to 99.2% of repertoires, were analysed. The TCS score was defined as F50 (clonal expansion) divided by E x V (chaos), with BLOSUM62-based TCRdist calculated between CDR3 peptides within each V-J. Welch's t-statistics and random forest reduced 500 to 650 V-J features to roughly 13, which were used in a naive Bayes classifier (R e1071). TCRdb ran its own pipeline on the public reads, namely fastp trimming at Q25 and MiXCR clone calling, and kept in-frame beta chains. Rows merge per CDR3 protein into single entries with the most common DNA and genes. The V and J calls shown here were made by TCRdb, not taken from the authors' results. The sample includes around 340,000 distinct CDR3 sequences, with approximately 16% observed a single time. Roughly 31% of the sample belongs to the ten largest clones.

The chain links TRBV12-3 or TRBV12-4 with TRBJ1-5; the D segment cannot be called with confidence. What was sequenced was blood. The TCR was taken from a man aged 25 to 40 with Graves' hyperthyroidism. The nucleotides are TGTGCCAGCAGGCCCAGTGGAGGCAATCAGCCCCAGCATTTT. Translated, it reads CASRPSGGNQPQHF.